The 11 T cell receptor beta chains below come from one sample, sequenced in a study of T cell repertoires in chronic hepatitis B. Sequencing used immunoSEQ multiplex PCR; TCRdb keeps in-frame clones, though not all of them. The table shows more than 550 clones, with around 82% occurring only once. Sequencing used total CD8+ T cells from PBMCs. The receptors were gathered from a human donor with chronic hepatitis B virus infection.

The CDR3 sequence is CASSYSTGVADTQYF. As DNA, the CDR3 is TGTGCCAGCAGTTACTCGACGGGGGTGGCAGATACGCAGTATTTT. The chain joins TRBV6-9 to TRBJ2-3, with D possibly TRBD2 on 6 matching bases. This CDR3 contains 15 residues. CDR1 and CDR2 from the germline V gene are MNHGY and SVAAGI. The V end was cut by 3 bases, the J end by 4 bases, with 14 bases between.

This clone was seen a single time. The rearrangement uses TRBV5-6 and TRBJ1-4; weak D call: TRBD1 (6 bases). V dropped 7 bases and J dropped 4 bases, with 17 bases sitting between them. Germline V gene data show CDR1 as SGHDT and CDR2 as YYEEEE. The CDR3 covers 15 residues. The chain's CDR3 is CASAELQGVNEKLFF. The DNA of the CDR3 is TGTGCCAGCGCCGAACTACAGGGCGTTAATGAAAAACTGTTTTTT. Variable domain in full (rest from reference TRBV5-6 and TRBJ1-4): DAGVTQSPTHLIKTRGQQVTLRCSPKSGHDTVSWYQQALGQGPQFIFQYYEEEERQRGNFPDRFSGHQFPNYSSELNVNALLLGDSALYLCASAELQGVNEKLFFGSGTQLSVL.

The chain carries TRBV10-2 and TRBJ1-5; D gene unclear. V lost 4 bases and J 3 bases, leaving 7 bases between the germline ends. The CDR3 totals 13 residues. Per germline, CDR1 WSHSY and CDR2 SAAADI. This CDR3 is CASSVGLNQPQHF. The CDR3 DNA reads as TGCGCCAGCAGTGTGGGCCTCAATCAGCCCCAGCATTTT.

The chain uses TRBV14 and TRBJ2-3; unclear D gene. V shed 2 bases and J shed 0 bases, with 15 bases lying between them. CDR3 size: 17 residues. CDR1 is SGHDN and CDR2 is FVKESK in the germline V gene. CDR3 in amino acids: CASSQLYSTESTDTQYF. CDR3 coding DNA: TGTGCCAGCAGCCAATTGTATTCGACGGAAAGCACAGATACGCAGTATTTT.

This clone is a singleton in its sample. This chain links TRBV4-1 with TRBJ1-2; TRBD1 matches at 7 bases. The germline V gene has CDR1 MGHRA and CDR2 YSYEKL. The CDR3 consists of 16 residues. V was pared by 0 bases and J by 5 bases, with 9 bases of the junction left unmatched. The CDR3 sequence: CASSQEGTGDPYGYTF. For the CDR3, the DNA is TGCGCCAGCAGCCAAGAGGGCACAGGGGATCCTTATGGCTACACCTTC.

The rearrangement links TRBV4-2 to TRBJ2-3; 9 nucleotides match TRBD2. Trimming at V came to 0 bases and at J to 4 bases, leaving 2 bases not matched to a gene. Germline V gene sequence: CDR1 LGHNA, CDR2 YNFKEQ. This CDR3 comprises 15 residues. The CDR3 protein is CASSQERGGPDTQYF. Here the CDR3 DNA reads TGTGCCAGCAGCCAAGAGCGGGGGGGCCCAGATACGCAGTATTTT.

The genes are TRBV13 and TRBJ1-3, with D maybe TRBD1 (5 bases). The germline V gene encodes CDR1 PRHDT and CDR2 FYEKMQ (reference sequence). CDR3 length equals 18 residues. Trimming removed 6 bases from V and 0 bases from J, with 21 bases in between. The CDR3 nucleotides are TGTGCCAGCAGTCAACGGGGACGGCTGACTAGCTCTGGAAACACCATATATTTT. This sequence encodes CASSQRGRLTSSGNTIYF.

The J gene is TRBJ1-2, the V gene TRBV28; D is ambiguous. Germline V lookup: CDR1 MDHEN, CDR2 SYDVKM. The V and J ends lost 2 bases and 2 bases respectively, with 9 bases between them. The CDR3 contains 14 residues. CDR3: CASSLQTRNYGYTF. DNA of the CDR3: TGTGCCAGCAGTTTACAAACAAGGAACTATGGCTACACCTTC.

With respect to this clone: One end of the junction is discordant with germline, which a read error may explain. The gene calls are TRBV30 and TRBJ2-2, with TRBD1 identical over 8 bases. Germline loops: CDR1 GTSNPN, CDR2 SVGIG (reference sequence). This CDR3 is built from 15 residues. The CDR3 nucleotides read TGTGCCTGGAGTGTACAGGACAGGGACACCGAGGAGCTGTTTTTT. Encoded protein: CAWSVQDRDTEELFF. Filled out from reference TRBV30 and TRBJ2-2, the complete variable domain reads SQTIHQWPATLVQPVGSPLSLECTVEGTSNPNLYWYRQAAGRGLQLLFYSVGIGQISSEVPQNLSASRPQDRQFILSSKKLLLSDSGFYLCAWSVQDRDTEELFFGEGSRLTVL.

The rearrangement links TRBV28 to TRBJ2-7, with D perhaps TRBD1 (5 bases). Germline CDR1 MDHEN, CDR2 SYDVKM. V was shortened by 5 bases and J by 3 bases, with 20 bases between the two germline ends. There are 16 residues in the CDR3. In DNA, the CDR3 is TGTGCCAGCAGTCCCGGGTACGAAGGGGTTTACTACGAGCAGTACTTC. Protein product: CASSPGYEGVYYEQYF.

The chain combines TRBV5-6 with TRBJ1-5; D possibly corresponds to TRBD1 (6 bases). Germline loops: CDR1 SGHDT, CDR2 YYEEEE. The CDR3 runs to 13 residues. V was shortened by 2 bases and J by 11 bases, with 14 bases between the two germline ends. CDR3 loop: CASSFPGGKSQHF. CDR3 in DNA: TGTGCCAGCAGCTTCCCGGGGGGCAAGTCCCAGCATTTT.